This TCR beta chain emerged from a study of T cell repertoires in cytomegalovirus infection. About the study: Newly reported HLA-C-restricted and thoroughly characterized HLA-B-restricted CMV epitopes were employed. Indications of both CMV infection and matching HLA type were provided by public TCR beta signatures. The study, taken as a whole, reports: Dominant in the ex vivo response were TCR beta clonotypes restricted by HLA-C and specific for CMV.

TCRdb reanalysed the reads using MiXCR and keeps one entry per CDR3 protein. There are roughly 700,000 distinct CDR3 sequences in the sample; 30% to 40% occur only once, and 15% to 20% lies in the top ten. As to this clonotype: Its antigen is currently unknown.

The ends were cut back, 3 bases at V and 7 bases at J, with 12 bases in the middle. Germline V CDR1 and CDR2: KGHDR, SFDVKD. The CDR3 sequence is 14 residues long. The gene calls are TRBV24-1 and TRBJ1-5; D unclear. This clonotype was obtained from a human donor in good health (CMV status not recorded). Some clones in this sample may be carry-over from other donors' samples. Sequences were derived from cultured PBMCs, sampled from culture after CMV antigen stimulation. CDR3 protein: CATSDGYSDQPQHF. The CDR3, as DNA: TGTGCCACCAGTGATGGATACAGCGACCAGCCCCAGCATTTT.